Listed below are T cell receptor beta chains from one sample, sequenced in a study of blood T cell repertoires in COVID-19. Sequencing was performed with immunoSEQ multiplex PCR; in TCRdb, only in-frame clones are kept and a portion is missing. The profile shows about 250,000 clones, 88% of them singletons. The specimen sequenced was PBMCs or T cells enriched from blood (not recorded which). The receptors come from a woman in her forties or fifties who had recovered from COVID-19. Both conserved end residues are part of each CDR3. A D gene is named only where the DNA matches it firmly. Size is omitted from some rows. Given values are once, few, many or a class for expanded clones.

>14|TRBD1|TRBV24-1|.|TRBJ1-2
TGTGCCACCAGTGATCGACAGGGTAACTATGGCTACACCTTC
CATSDRQGNYGYTF
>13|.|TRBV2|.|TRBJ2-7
TGTGCCAGCAGCATCCTACAGGGCTACGAGCAGTACTTC
CASSILQGYEQYF
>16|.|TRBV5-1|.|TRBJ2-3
TGCGCCAGCAGGCGGCAGGGCGAGCCTAGCACAGATACGCAGTATTTT
CASRRQGEPSTDTQYF
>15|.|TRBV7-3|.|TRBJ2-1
TGTGCCAGCAGCTTACAAGGGACAACCCACAATGAGCAGTTCTTC
CASSLQGTTHNEQFF
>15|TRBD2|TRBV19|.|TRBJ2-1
TGTGCCAGCACCCTCGATTTTGGGGGGGGGAATGAGCAGTTCTTC
CASTLDFGGGNEQFF
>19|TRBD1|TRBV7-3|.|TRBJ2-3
TGTGCCAGCAGCCCGGGACAGGGGATCAGGACAACCTACACAGATACGCAGTATTTT
CASSPGQGIRTTYTDTQYF
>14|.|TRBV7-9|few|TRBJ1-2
TGTGCCAGCAGCTTAGAGACACCATCTTATGGCTACACCTTC
CASSLETPSYGYTF
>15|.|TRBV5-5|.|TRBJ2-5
TGTGCCAGCAGCTTAATCAGGGCATTCCAAGAGACCCAGTACTTC
CASSLIRAFQETQYF
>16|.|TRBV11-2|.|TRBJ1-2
TGTGCCAGCAGCTTAGGTGTGGGGGACAAGAACTATGGCTACACCTTC
CASSLGVGDKNYGYTF
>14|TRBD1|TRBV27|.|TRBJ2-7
TGTGCCAGCAGTATCGACAGGGGGCAATACGAGCAGTACTTC
CASSIDRGQYEQYF
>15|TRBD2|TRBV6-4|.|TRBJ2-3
TGTGCCAGCAGGGCGGATAGCGGGACCACAGATACGCAGTATTTT
CASRADSGTTDTQYF
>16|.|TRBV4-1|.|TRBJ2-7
TGCGCCAGCAGCCAAGATCAATTTGAGGTATTGACCGAGCAGTACTTC
CASSQDQFEVLTEQYF
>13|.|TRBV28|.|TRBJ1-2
TGTGCCAGCAGTCCCAGCGGGAACTATGGCTACACCTTC
CASSPSGNYGYTF
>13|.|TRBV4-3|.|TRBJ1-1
TGCGCCAGCAGCCAAGACACATCCGGGGAAGCTTTCTTT
CASSQDTSGEAFF
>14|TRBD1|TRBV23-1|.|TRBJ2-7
TGCGCCAGCAGAAGGACAGGGAAATACCACGAGCAGTACTTC
CASRRTGKYHEQYF
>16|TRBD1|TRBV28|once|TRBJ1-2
TGTGCCAGCAGCTCAATCCGGGACAGGCGCCTCTATGGCTACACCTTC
CASSSIRDRRLYGYTF
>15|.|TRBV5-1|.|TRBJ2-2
TGCGCCAGCGGCAATCCGACTAGACCCACCGGGGAGCTGTTTTTT
CASGNPTRPTGELFF
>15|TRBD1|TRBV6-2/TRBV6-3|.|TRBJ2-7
TGTGCCAGCAGTTTTGGGACAGGGGTCTCTTACGAGCAGTACTTC
CASSFGTGVSYEQYF
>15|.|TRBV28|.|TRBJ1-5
TGTGCCAGCAGTTTTAGGGTCGGGAACGAGGGGCCCCAGCATTTT
CASSFRVGNEGPQHF
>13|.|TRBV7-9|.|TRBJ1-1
TGTGCCAGCAGCTTGTTGGCGAACACTGAAGCTTTCTTT
CASSLLANTEAFF
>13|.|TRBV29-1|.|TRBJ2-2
TGCAGCGTTAATAGAGGATTAACCGGGGAGCTGTTTTTT
CSVNRGLTGELFF
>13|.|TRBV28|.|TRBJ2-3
TGTGCCAGCAGTTTGACTAGCACAGATACGCAGTATTTT
CASSLTSTDTQYF
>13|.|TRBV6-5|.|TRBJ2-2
TGTGCCAGCGTCGGTCCGAACACCGGGGAGCTGTTTTTT
CASVGPNTGELFF
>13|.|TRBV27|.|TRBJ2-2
TGTGCCAGCAGGCCAGGGATAGTCGGGGAGCTGTTTTTT
CASRPGIVGELFF
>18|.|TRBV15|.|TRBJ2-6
TGTGCCACCAGCAGCAAACATCCCGCTAGCTCTGGGGCCAACGTCCTGACTTTC
CATSSKHPASSGANVLTF
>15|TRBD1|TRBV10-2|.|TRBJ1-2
TGCGCCAGCAGTGAGATGACAGGGGAATACTATGGCTACACCTTC
CASSEMTGEYYGYTF
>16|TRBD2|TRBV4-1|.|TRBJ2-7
TGCGCCAGCAGCCAACTTTACTTAGCGGGGGCAACCGAGCAGTACTTC
CASSQLYLAGATEQYF
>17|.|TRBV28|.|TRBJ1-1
TGTGCCAGCAGTTTATACACGGGACTGGGAATGAACACTGAAGCTTTCTTT
CASSLYTGLGMNTEAFF
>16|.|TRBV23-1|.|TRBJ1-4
TGCGCCAGCATCGATTGGGAGGACGGATCTAATGAAAAACTGTTTTTT
CASIDWEDGSNEKLFF
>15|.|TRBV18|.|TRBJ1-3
TGTGCCAGCTCACCAGACAGGACTCCTGGAAACACCATATATTTT
CASSPDRTPGNTIYF
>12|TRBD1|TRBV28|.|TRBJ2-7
TGTGCCAGCAGATCGGACAGGGTCGAGCAGTACTTC
CASRSDRVEQYF
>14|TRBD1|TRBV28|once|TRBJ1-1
TGTGCCAGCAAAGGGGGCAGCAAGAACACTGAAGCTTTCTTT
CASKGGSKNTEAFF
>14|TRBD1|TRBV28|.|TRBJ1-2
TGTGCCAGCAATCGACAGGGGAGGAAGTATGGCTACACCTTC
CASNRQGRKYGYTF
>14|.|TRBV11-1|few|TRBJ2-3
TGTGCCAGCAGCTCCGGCTTCGGAGCAGATACGCAGTATTTT
CASSSGFGADTQYF
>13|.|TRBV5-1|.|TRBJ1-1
TGCGCCAGCAGCTTCAGCGCTAACACTGAAGCTTTCTTT
CASSFSANTEAFF
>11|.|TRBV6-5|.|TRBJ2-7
TGTGCCACCAGGACAGCCTACGAGCAGTACTTC
CATRTAYEQYF
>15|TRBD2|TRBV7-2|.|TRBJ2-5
TGTGCCAGCAGCCCTACTAGCGGAGGCGGTGAGACCCAGTACTTC
CASSPTSGGGETQYF
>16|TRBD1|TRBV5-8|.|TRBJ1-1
TGTGCCAGCAGCTGGGGGACAGCAAGATCGAACACTGAAGCTTTCTTT
CASSWGTARSNTEAFF
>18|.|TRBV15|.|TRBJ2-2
TGTGCCACCAGCCACAGTCCGGTCCGGGGTTGGTACACCGGGGAGCTGTTTTTT
CATSHSPVRGWYTGELFF
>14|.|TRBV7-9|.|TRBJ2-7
TGTGCCAGCAGCTTCGAACAGGGAGGGGACGAGCAGTACTTC
CASSFEQGGDEQYF
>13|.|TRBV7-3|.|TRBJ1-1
TGTGCCAGCAGACGCGGACTTAACACTGAAGCTTTCTTT
CASRRGLNTEAFF
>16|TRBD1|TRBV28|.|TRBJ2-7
TGTGCCAGCACCGAAGGGGACCGGGACAGCTCCTACGAGCAGTACTTC
CASTEGDRDSSYEQYF